The entry that follows covers one TCR beta chain sequence. Its cognate antigen is unknown. Synthetic TCR analog templates were spiked into each PCR. Measured with immunoSEQ multiplex PCR; TCRdb has only the in-frame clones, and not every one. The data show some 100,000 clones, about 90% seen once. Per germline, CDR1 SEHNR and CDR2 FQNEAQ (reference sequence). The CDR3 has 15 residues. Unmatched junction bases numbered 3, after V lost 5 bases and J lost 3 bases. The sample comes from a study of PD-L1 blockade in urothelial cancer. Study-level findings and limits: Below-median pretreatment blood TCR clonality was a predictor of better survival.

This receptor was taken from a woman aged 80 or over with urothelial cancer. This chain links TRBV7-9 with TRBJ2-3; 12 bases line up with TRBD2. The sequencing used PBMCs, collected around atezolizumab (anti-PD-L1) treatment. The CDR3: CASSQTSGRTDTQYF. The CDR3 DNA follows: TGTGCCAGCAGCCAAACTAGCGGGAGGACAGATACGCAGTATTTT.